This TCR beta chain was identified in a study of immune characterization of retroperitoneal liposarcoma. This CDR3 region has 19 residues. Trimming at V came to 2 bases and at J to 0 bases, leaving 14 bases not matched to a gene. Germline V CDR1 and CDR2: MRHNA, SNTAGT. By its share, this clonotype is medium-sized. TCRdb analysed the PCR reads with MiXCR anew, one entry per CDR3 protein. The sample has about 3,000 distinct CDR3 sequences; nearly 45% are singletons. The source of this sequence is a male donor with retroperitoneal liposarcoma. Sequenced material: tumor tissue. The J gene is TRBJ2-3, the V gene TRBV6-4, with 7 bases matching TRBD2. The CDR3 here is CASSDDFTLSGASTDTQYF. The CDR3 nucleotides read TGTGCCAGCAGTGACGACTTCACCTTGAGCGGGGCAAGCACAGATACGCAGTATTTT.